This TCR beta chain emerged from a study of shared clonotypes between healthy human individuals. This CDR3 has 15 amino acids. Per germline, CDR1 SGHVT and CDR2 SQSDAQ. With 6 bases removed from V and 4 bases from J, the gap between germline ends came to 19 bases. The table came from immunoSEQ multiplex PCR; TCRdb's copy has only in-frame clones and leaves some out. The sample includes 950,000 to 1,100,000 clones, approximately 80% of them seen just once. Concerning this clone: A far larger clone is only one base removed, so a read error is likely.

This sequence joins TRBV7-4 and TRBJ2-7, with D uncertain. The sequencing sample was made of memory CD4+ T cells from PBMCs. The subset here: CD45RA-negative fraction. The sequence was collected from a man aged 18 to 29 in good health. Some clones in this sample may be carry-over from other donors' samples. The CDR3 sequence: CASSFLRYSPYEQYF. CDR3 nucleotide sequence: TGTGCCAGCAGTTTCCTCCGCTACTCACCATACGAGCAGTACTTC.